This is a list of T cell receptor beta chains from one sample in a study of PD-1 blockade in classical Hodgkin lymphoma. The data were produced by immunoSEQ multiplex PCR, yet TCRdb's version contains in-frame clones alone and is incomplete. The table lists roughly 100,000 clones, over 85% of them singletons. Source: peripheral blood mononuclear cells (PBMCs), taken before the fourth cycle of nivolumab. All receptors derive from a human donor with classical Hodgkin lymphoma. The CDR3 runs from the conserved cysteine through the conserved F or W. Fields, in order: CDR3 DNA, CDR3 protein, V gene, clone size, J gene, D gene. A D gene is named only where the DNA matches it firmly. The size of a clone is reported for some rows only, either as once, few or many, or as a class for expanded clones.

TGTGCCACCACGGCCCTAGGTTGGAGACTAGCGGGAGACCTAAATGAGCAGTTCTTC,CATTALGWRLAGDLNEQFF,TRBV15,.,TRBJ2-1,TRBD2
TGTGCCAGCAGCTTGGGGACCGGGACAGTGTTCTCCTACGAGCAGTACTTC,CASSLGTGTVFSYEQYF,TRBV5-8,.,TRBJ2-7,TRBD1
TGTGCCAGCAGCTTTGAAGACAGGGGGAACTACGAGCAGTACTTC,CASSFEDRGNYEQYF,TRBV5-8,.,TRBJ2-7,TRBD1
TGTGCCAGCACCCGCGGGCTGAGAAACACCATATATTTT,CASTRGLRNTIYF,TRBV11-2,.,TRBJ1-3,.
TGTGCCAGCAGCTTGGGACTAGTTAACCGCGCGAACACCGGGGAGCTGTTTTTT,CASSLGLVNRANTGELFF,TRBV5-4,.,TRBJ2-2,.
TGTGCCAGCAGTGAATATGGGGGGGGAAAACTGTTTTTT,CASSEYGGGKLFF,TRBV2,.,TRBJ1-4,.
TGTGCCAGCAGCCCCCGTGGCGGAGGGGCGGGAAACACCATATATTTT,CASSPRGGGAGNTIYF,TRBV5-4,.,TRBJ1-3,.
TGTGCCAGTAGTCCCTTGGGCGATTTCTACAATGAGCAGTTCTTC,CASSPLGDFYNEQFF,TRBV19,once,TRBJ2-1,.
TGTGCCAGCAGTTGGACAGGGAGAACCTACGAGCAGTACTTC,CASSWTGRTYEQYF,TRBV27,.,TRBJ2-7,TRBD1
TGTGCCAGCAGTTTTAGGGGATCCCACTATGGCTACACCTTC,CASSFRGSHYGYTF,TRBV27,.,TRBJ1-2,.
TGTGCCAGCAGCTACGGAACTAGCGGGAGTTACGAGCAGTACTTC,CASSYGTSGSYEQYF,TRBV28,.,TRBJ2-7,TRBD2
TGCGCCAGCAGTTTCGCGGGAGGGCCCCTTCAGCCTTTC,CASSFAGGPLQPF,TRBV10-1,.,TRBJ2-7,TRBD2
TGTGCCAGCTCACCGGGACAGTACGAGCAGTACTTC,CASSPGQYEQYF,TRBV18,once,TRBJ2-7,TRBD1
TGTGCCAGCAGTGCTCTTAGCCTGAGCTCCTACGAGCAGTACTTC,CASSALSLSSYEQYF,TRBV2,.,TRBJ2-7,.
TGTGCCAGCAGCGTAGGGCCACCGGGGGGGAACACTGAAGCTTTCTTT,CASSVGPPGGNTEAFF,TRBV9,.,TRBJ1-1,.
TGTGCCAGCAGTGACGGGCACAGCGAATTCTACAATGAGCAGTTCTTC,CASSDGHSEFYNEQFF,TRBV2,.,TRBJ2-1,.
TGCGCCAGCAGCTTGTGGGCGGGCACAGATACGCAGTATTTT,CASSLWAGTDTQYF,TRBV5-1,.,TRBJ2-3,.
TGTGCCAGCAGCACTGTTGTCGGGAGGACTAACTCACCCCTCCACTTT,CASSTVVGRTNSPLHF,TRBV7-9,.,TRBJ1-6,.
TGTGCGAGCGACGGGGACAGCCTGTTTTTT,CASDGDSLFF,TRBV7-9,few,TRBJ1-4,TRBD1
TGTGCCAGCCGGAGGAACTCCTACGAGCAGTACTTC,CASRRNSYEQYF,TRBV7-9,.,TRBJ2-7,.
TGTGCCCTTCGTCGAAAAGACGTTTCAGGGGGAATGGGAGAGACCCAGTACTTC,CALRRKDVSGGMGETQYF,TRBV30,.,TRBJ2-5,TRBD1
TGCGCCAGCAGCCCACGGACTAGTAATACCGGGGAGCTGTTTTTT,CASSPRTSNTGELFF,TRBV4-1,.,TRBJ2-2,TRBD2
TGTGCCAGCAGTGAATGGTTGGCGTCGGGTTTC,CASSEWLASGF,TRBV2,.,TRBJ2-7,.
TGTGCCACCAGCAGCGGGACAGGGTATAACAATGAGCAGTTCTTC,CATSSGTGYNNEQFF,TRBV15,.,TRBJ2-1,TRBD1
TGTGCCACCAGCATACCGGGGCGGCCCTCCTACGAGCAGTACTTC,CATSIPGRPSYEQYF,TRBV15,.,TRBJ2-7,.
TGCGCCAGCAGTGGACTAGCGGGAATCAATGAGCAGTTCTTC,CASSGLAGINEQFF,TRBV10-1,once,TRBJ2-1,TRBD2
TGTGCCAGCAGCTTCAGTCCTAACTATGGCTACACCTTC,CASSFSPNYGYTF,TRBV7-2,.,TRBJ1-2,.
TGCGCCAGCAGTGAAGGCAGGGGCAGGGTTTACAATGAGCAGTTCTTC,CASSEGRGRVYNEQFF,TRBV10-1,once,TRBJ2-1,.
TGCGCCAGCAGCCACACGCAGACCGACGAGCAGTACTTC,CASSHTQTDEQYF,TRBV4-1,.,TRBJ2-7,.
TGCAGCGGCGAAGGAAAGAAAGAGACCCAGTACTTC,CSGEGKKETQYF,TRBV29-1,.,TRBJ2-5,.
TGTGCCAGTAGTATCCCCGGGGACAATTTTAACTATGGCTACACCTTC,CASSIPGDNFNYGYTF,TRBV19,.,TRBJ1-2,.
TGTGCCAGCAGCGAAAACAGGGCCAGCAATCAGCCCCAGCATTTT,CASSENRASNQPQHF,TRBV6-5,.,TRBJ1-5,.
TGTGCCAGCTCCGAGGACAGGGCTTACGAGCAGTACTTC,CASSEDRAYEQYF,TRBV6-6,.,TRBJ2-7,TRBD1
TGTGCCAGCAGCTTATTTAAAGGAACCTATGGCTACACCTTC,CASSLFKGTYGYTF,TRBV7-9,.,TRBJ1-2,.
TGTGCCAGCAGTCTGACAGGGGCCGGAAACACCATATATTTT,CASSLTGAGNTIYF,TRBV6-6,.,TRBJ1-3,TRBD1
TGTGCCAGCAGTGATACGGGAGGGCCATACGAGCAGTACTTC,CASSDTGGPYEQYF,TRBV6-1,few,TRBJ2-7,TRBD2
TGTGCCAGCAGCCCAGGGGATGGCGGACGCACAGATACGCAGTATTTT,CASSPGDGGRTDTQYF,TRBV7-9,once,TRBJ2-3,.
TGTGCCAGCAGCTTAGCTACAGATACGCAGTATTTT,CASSLATDTQYF,TRBV11-2,.,TRBJ2-3,.
TGTGCCAGCAGTTACGGACAGGGGTACAATGAGCAGTTCTTC,CASSYGQGYNEQFF,TRBV6-5,.,TRBJ2-1,TRBD1
TGTGCCAGCAGTTCGCTTCATACAGGGGGGATAAGGAAGGACGCTGAAGCTTTCTTT,CASSSLHTGGIRKDAEAFF,TRBV28,once,TRBJ1-1,TRBD1
TGTGCCAGCAGCTTAGCAGGGGTTGGGACTGGGGCCAACGTCCTGACTTTC,CASSLAGVGTGANVLTF,TRBV7-6,.,TRBJ2-6,.
TGTGCCAGCAGCTTGGCCTTAGCGGAGACCCAGTACTTC,CASSLALAETQYF,TRBV5-8,.,TRBJ2-5,.
TGTGCCAGCAGGAGCCGAGGGGGCGCGGACACTGAAGCTTTCTTT,CASRSRGGADTEAFF,TRBV13,.,TRBJ1-1,TRBD1
TGTGCCTGGACCTATAATAACCAGGGGGCATACACAGATACGCAGTATTTT,CAWTYNNQGAYTDTQYF,TRBV30,.,TRBJ2-3,TRBD1
TGTGCTAGTGGTTTGGAACTCTCCGGGACAGCAGCCTACGAGCAGTACTTC,CASGLELSGTAAYEQYF,TRBV12-5,few,TRBJ2-7,TRBD1
TGTGCCAGCAGCTTATCTTCTCCCCAGTACTTC,CASSLSSPQYF,TRBV7-2,few,TRBJ2-5,.
TGTGCCAGCAGCTTGGCCCAGCGAACGGAGACCCAGTACTTC,CASSLAQRTETQYF,TRBV5-6,.,TRBJ2-5,.
TGTGCCAGCAGCTTAGCGCCGGGAGACCCGAACTATGGCTACACCTTC,CASSLAPGDPNYGYTF,TRBV7-6,.,TRBJ1-2,.
TGTGCCAGCAGCGAATCCAGGGGGCTACTTCACTACGAGCAGTACTTC,CASSESRGLLHYEQYF,TRBV7-9,.,TRBJ2-7,TRBD1
TGTGCCAGCAGCGTAGGATCAAGACAGGAACTCTCCGATACGCAGTATTTT,CASSVGSRQELSDTQYF,TRBV9,.,TRBJ2-3,.
TGTGCCAGCAGCTATGGACAGGGAACCGGGGAGCTGTTTTTT,CASSYGQGTGELFF,TRBV5-6,few,TRBJ2-2,TRBD1
TGTGCCAGCAGCCTGCCCCCCGGGACAGTGAACACTGAAGCTTTCTTT,CASSLPPGTVNTEAFF,TRBV7-2,.,TRBJ1-1,TRBD1
TGTGCCAGCATCCTTAGCGGGAGGAACGGGGAGCTGTTTTTT,CASILSGRNGELFF,TRBV7-2,.,TRBJ2-2,TRBD2
TGTGCCACCAGCAGAGGGTTCCCCAGAAGCTCCTACGAGCAGTACTTC,CATSRGFPRSSYEQYF,TRBV15,.,TRBJ2-7,.
TGTGCCGACGGGACAGATAGCAATCAGCCCCAGCATTTT,CADGTDSNQPQHF,TRBV19,.,TRBJ1-5,TRBD1